A selection of T cell receptor beta chains follows, all from one sample in a study of control samples from healthy donors and cancer patients. Assay: immunoSEQ multiplex PCR; the TCRdb copy retains only in-frame clones and omits some. The sample lists some 140,000 clones, roughly nine tenths seen once, with roughly 8.4% in the top ten. The source material was blood. The origin of the receptors is a woman younger than 45 in good health. CDR3s include the opening cysteine and the closing phenylalanine or tryptophan. The D gene is left open where the match is weak. Rows give clone size only sometimes, using once, few, many, or a class for an expanded clone.

V gene: TRBV19; clone size: once; D gene: -; J gene: TRBJ2-7; CDR3 protein: CASTPTGGYEQYF; CDR3 DNA: TGTGCCAGTACACCGACTGGGGGCTACGAGCAGTACTTC
V gene: TRBV6-5; clone size: -; D gene: -; J gene: TRBJ1-2; CDR3 protein: CASRIRGYTF; CDR3 DNA: TGTGCCAGCAGGATTCGTGGCTACACCTTC
V gene: TRBV29-1; clone size: -; D gene: -; J gene: TRBJ2-7; CDR3 protein: CSVVLEAVYEQYF; CDR3 DNA: TGCAGCGTTGTATTGGAGGCGGTCTACGAGCAGTACTTC
V gene: TRBV19; clone size: -; D gene: -; J gene: TRBJ1-5; CDR3 protein: CASDGDGNQPQHF; CDR3 DNA: TGTGCCAGTGACGGGGATGGCAATCAGCCCCAGCATTTT
V gene: TRBV7-3; clone size: -; D gene: -; J gene: TRBJ2-1; CDR3 protein: CASSPGREQFF; CDR3 DNA: TGTGCCAGCAGCCCGGGACGGGAGCAGTTCTTC
V gene: TRBV7-9; clone size: -; D gene: TRBD1; J gene: TRBJ1-1; CDR3 protein: CASSPRQGMNTEAFF; CDR3 DNA: TGTGCCAGCAGCCCCCGACAGGGGATGAACACTGAAGCTTTCTTT
V gene: TRBV19; clone size: -; D gene: TRBD1; J gene: TRBJ1-5; CDR3 protein: CASSVGTGGNQPQHF; CDR3 DNA: TGTGCCAGTAGTGTGGGGACAGGGGGCAATCAGCCCCAGCATTTT
V gene: TRBV3-1/TRBV3-2; clone size: -; D gene: -; J gene: TRBJ2-5; CDR3 protein: CASSQVRGYQETQYF; CDR3 DNA: TGTGCCAGCAGCCAAGTCCGAGGGTACCAAGAGACCCAGTACTTC
V gene: TRBV19; clone size: few; D gene: TRBD1; J gene: TRBJ2-2; CDR3 protein: CASNSAGTGRTGELFF; CDR3 DNA: TGTGCCAGTAATTCGGCCGGGACAGGGCGCACCGGGGAGCTGTTTTTT
V gene: TRBV29-1; clone size: -; D gene: -; J gene: TRBJ1-5; CDR3 protein: CSVEDPRNNQPQHF; CDR3 DNA: TGCAGCGTTGAAGATCCCAGGAACAATCAGCCCCAGCATTTT
V gene: TRBV28; clone size: -; D gene: -; J gene: TRBJ1-1; CDR3 protein: CASSSQKGTLNTEAFF; CDR3 DNA: TGTGCCAGCAGTTCACAAAAAGGGACATTGAACACTGAAGCTTTCTTT
V gene: TRBV19; clone size: -; D gene: TRBD1; J gene: TRBJ1-2; CDR3 protein: CASSKSGGDYYGYTF; CDR3 DNA: TGTGCCAGTAGTAAATCAGGGGGCGACTACTATGGCTACACCTTC
V gene: TRBV10-3; clone size: -; D gene: -; J gene: TRBJ1-5; CDR3 protein: CAISESRDNQPQHF; CDR3 DNA: TGTGCCATCAGTGAGTCGAGGGACAATCAGCCCCAGCATTTT
V gene: TRBV29-1; clone size: -; D gene: -; J gene: TRBJ2-2; CDR3 protein: CSVTSGLTGELFF; CDR3 DNA: TGCAGCGTTACTTCAGGGTTAACCGGGGAGCTGTTTTTT
V gene: TRBV5-1; clone size: -; D gene: -; J gene: TRBJ1-2; CDR3 protein: CASSFENILNGYTF; CDR3 DNA: TGCGCCAGCAGCTTTGAAAACATCCTTAATGGCTACACCTTC
V gene: TRBV5-1; clone size: -; D gene: TRBD2; J gene: TRBJ2-1; CDR3 protein: CASSLAAGVYNEQFF; CDR3 DNA: TGCGCCAGCAGCTTGGCGGCGGGGGTATACAATGAGCAGTTCTTC
V gene: TRBV7-9; clone size: few; D gene: -; J gene: TRBJ1-1; CDR3 protein: CASSLVRESEAFF; CDR3 DNA: TGTGCCAGCAGCTTAGTGAGGGAATCTGAAGCTTTCTTT
V gene: TRBV5-5; clone size: -; D gene: -; J gene: TRBJ2-3; CDR3 protein: CASSDRLARADTQYF; CDR3 DNA: TGTGCCAGCAGCGATCGGCTAGCCCGGGCGGATACGCAGTATTTT
V gene: TRBV6-5; clone size: -; D gene: TRBD1; J gene: TRBJ2-3; CDR3 protein: CATRGTGRTDTQYF; CDR3 DNA: TGTGCCACCCGAGGGACAGGGAGGACAGATACGCAGTATTTT
V gene: TRBV30; clone size: few; D gene: -; J gene: TRBJ1-3; CDR3 protein: CAWRARGFSGNTIYF; CDR3 DNA: TGTGCCTGGAGGGCCCGGGGGTTCTCTGGAAACACCATATATTTT